This entry is about one T cell receptor (beta chain). Its antigen is not identified. The data are from a study of T cell responses to AZD1222 COVID-19 vaccine. Study-wide results and limits: Scientists sampled the repertoires only once the peak T cell response had passed. Once two AZD1222 doses were given, Spike-specific TCR breadth and depth went up. Among vaccine-associated CD4 TCRs, coverage spanned spike, with dominance at 160-218 and 743-854.

Repertoires were generated with immunoSEQ multiplex PCR, while TCRdb's copy carries only in-frame clones and drops some. The sample lists 120,000 to 150,000 clones, around nine tenths seen once, with just over 5.5% in the top ten. This CDR3 has 14 residues. In germline, CDR1 is LNHNV, CDR2 YYDKDF (reference sequence). Trimming took 0 bases from V and 1 from J, leaving 6 bases between them. The sequences come from peripheral blood, collected on day 0 of AZD1222 vaccination. The chain joins TRBV15 to TRBJ2-5; D remains ambiguous. The source of this sequence is an adult in good health. In DNA form, the CDR3 reads TGTGCCACCAGCAGAGACAGAGGCCAAGAGACCCAGTACTTC. Amino acid sequence: CATSRDRGQETQYF.